This T cell receptor (beta chain) was retrieved from a study of T cell responses to AZD1222 COVID-19 vaccine. Study conclusions and caveats: Regions 160-218 and 743-854 dominated among vaccine-associated CD4 TCRs spanning spike. Spike-specific TCR breadth and depth went up after people got two AZD1222 doses.

Libraries were prepared by immunoSEQ multiplex PCR; TCRdb keeps only in-frame clonotypes and omits some of them. The table records roughly 100,000 clones, 70% to 90% of them present only once. Concerning this clone itself: Its target is unknown.

The V gene's germline CDR1 is SGHAT and CDR2 FQDESV (reference sequence). CDR3 length: 15 amino acids. The junction had 12 bases not matched to a gene; V was cut back by 6 bases and J by 5 bases. The V call is TRBV11-1, the J call TRBJ1-1; TRBD1 agrees at 7 bases. The origin of this receptor is an adult in good health. This specimen was peripheral blood, taken on day 0 of AZD1222 vaccination. The CDR3 DNA reads TGTGCCAGCAGTCGACGGGGGAGGGGGCGGACTGAAGCTTTCTTT. Translating gives CASSRRGRGRTEAFF.